These 32 T cell receptor beta chains came from one sample sequenced in a study of blood T cell repertoires in COVID-19. Data came from immunoSEQ multiplex PCR; TCRdb stores just in-frame clones and leaves some out. The data show about 70,000 clones, 88% seen once. Source material: peripheral blood. Every receptor here comes from a human donor in a cohort sampled during active COVID-19.

Written as DNA, the CDR3 is TGTGCCAGCAGGATGCGAGGTGGGGGGAAAACTGAAGCTTTCTTT. Its translation: CASRMRGGGKTEAFF. The J gene is TRBJ1-1, the V gene TRBV2, with D perhaps matching TRBD1 (5 bases). Germline-derived CDR1 and CDR2 are SNHLY and FYNNEI. V was shortened by 6 bases and J by 5 bases, with 19 bases between the two germline ends. CDR3 size: 15 residues.

The rearrangement links TRBV12-5 to TRBJ2-1; D uncertain. V was cut by 5 bases and J by 8 bases, with 19 bases left in between. CDR3 length equals 15 residues. Looked up from germline, CDR1 is LGHNT and CDR2 is FRNRAP. The CDR3 nucleotides read TGTGCTAGTGGTCTCCTCCAGCGTTTTGAGGATGAGCAGTTCTTC. This codes for CASGLLQRFEDEQFF.

This chain links TRBV29-1 with TRBJ2-1; TRBD2 aligns across 16 bases. The CDR3 has 19 amino acids. Germline CDR1 SQVTM, CDR2 ANQGSEA. V was pared by 3 bases and J by 3 bases, with 11 bases of the junction left unmatched. The CDR3 loop is CSVEGSGLAGGADYNEQFF. DNA of the CDR3: TGCAGCGTTGAGGGTTCGGGACTAGCGGGAGGGGCCGACTACAATGAGCAGTTCTTC.

V and J are TRBV11-3 and TRBJ1-1; D gene unclear. Germline V gives CDR1 SGHNT, CDR2 YENEEA. The V end lost 4 bases, the J end lost 5 bases, and 11 bases lay between the germline ends. The CDR3 is made up of 13 amino acids. CDR3 nucleotide sequence: TGTGCCAGCAGCTGGACCTCGGGGACTGAAGCTTTCTTT. Protein: CASSWTSGTEAFF. Looking up the rest from reference TRBV11-3 and TRBJ1-1 gives the full variable domain: EAGVVQSPRYKIIEKKQPVAFWCNPISGHNTLYWYLQNLGQGPELLIRYENEEAVDDSQLPKDRFSAERLKGVDSTLKIQPAELGDSAVYLCASSWTSGTEAFFGQGTRLTVV.

The chain links TRBV29-1 to TRBJ1-1; D is undetermined. This CDR3 has 14 amino acids. Germline V gene data show CDR1 as SQVTM and CDR2 as ANQGSEA. Trimming took 4 bases from V and 5 from J, leaving 17 bases between them. The CDR3 region is CSVVGESTGTEAFF. In DNA, the CDR3 is TGCAGCGTTGTTGGGGAGAGCACGGGGACTGAAGCTTTCTTT.

The genes are TRBV28 and TRBJ1-5; TRBD1 is a possible D gene (6 bases). Germline-derived CDR1 and CDR2 are MDHEN and SYDVKM. V was trimmed by 6 bases and J by 1 base, leaving 13 bases between them. This CDR3 contains 15 residues. CDR3 in DNA: TGTGCCAGCAGCTCCACAGGGATCAGCAATCAGCCCCAGCATTTT. Protein: CASSSTGISNQPQHF.

This clone was seen more than once but under ten times. The chain couples TRBV7-9 to TRBJ1-5; D perhaps matches TRBD1 (5 bases). This CDR3 comprises 16 residues. Germline V gives CDR1 SEHNR, CDR2 FQNEAQ (reference sequence). Trimming stripped 1 base from V and 1 base from J, with 11 bases between. The DNA of the CDR3 is TGTGCCAGCAGCTTAGTTCTGGGGGGGAGCAATCAGCCCCAGCATTTT. Amino acid sequence: CASSLVLGGSNQPQHF.

The chain recombines TRBV23-1 with TRBJ2-1; 11 bases line up with TRBD1. TRBV23-1 is assigned to the ORF class and has an uncertain function. V trimming: 3 bases; J trimming: 7 bases; junction bases outside the gene matches: 5. There are 15 residues in the CDR3. The CDR3 region has the DNA TGCGCCAGCAGTCACCGGGACAGGGGGGGGAATGAGCAGTTCTTC. Residues: CASSHRDRGGNEQFF.

This chain links TRBV7-9 with TRBJ2-5; 8 bases match TRBD2. This CDR3 spans 17 amino acids. After removal of 5 bases from V and 3 bases from J, the junction contained 14 bases not matched to a gene. Germline CDR1 and CDR2: SEHNR and FQNEAQ (reference sequence). The CDR3 DNA sequence: TGTGCCAGCAGCCCGACCGCCTTAGCGCGGGGGGAAGAGACCCAGTACTTC. The encoded protein is CASSPTALARGEETQYF.

This chain connects TRBV11-2 to TRBJ1-2; the D gene is possibly TRBD1 (5 bases). CDR3 size: 14 residues. The germline gives CDR1 SGHAT, CDR2 FQNNGV. V shed 5 bases and J shed 1 base, with 11 bases lying between them. In DNA form, the CDR3 reads TGTGCCAGCAGCGACCGACAGATTAACTATGGCTACACCTTC. It yields the protein CASSDRQINYGYTF.

V and J are TRBV10-2 and TRBJ1-5, with 9 nucleotides matching TRBD1. With V trimmed by 6 bases and J by 4 bases, 7 bases remained unmatched. Per germline, CDR1 WSHSY and CDR2 SAAADI. The CDR3 totals 15 residues. CDR3 residues: CASSLRGQGNQPQHF. For the CDR3, the DNA is TGCGCCAGCAGCCTCCGGGGACAGGGAAATCAGCCCCAGCATTTT.

This sequence joins TRBV6-5 and TRBJ1-6, with D possibly being TRBD1 (6 bases). Between the trimmed V and J ends, which lost 6 bases and 6 bases, there was a span of 12 bases. Germline CDR1 is MNHEY and CDR2 is SVGAGI. The CDR3 is made up of 14 amino acids. This chain's CDR3 is CASRPGQLNSPLHF. CDR3 in DNA: TGTGCCAGCAGACCGGGACAACTTAATTCACCCCTCCACTTT.

The chain combines TRBV6-5 with TRBJ2-6; TRBD1 matches 7 bases. The CDR3 runs to 15 residues. Germline V gene data show CDR1 as MNHEY and CDR2 as SVGAGI. V was clipped by 10 bases and J by 4 bases; unmatched bases: 10. This chain's CDR3 is CATERQGSGANVLTF. The DNA of the CDR3 is TGTGCCACCGAACGACAGGGTTCCGGGGCCAACGTCCTGACTTTC.

J is TRBJ2-7 and V is TRBV7-2; D is undetermined. V lost 1 base and J 7 bases, leaving 11 bases between the germline ends. Germline lookup yields CDR1 SGHTA and CDR2 FQGNSA. The CDR3 covers 13 residues. The CDR3, as DNA: TGTGCCAGCAGCTTAGTCCCCGGCGGAGAGCAGTACGTC. It is translated as CASSLVPGGEQYV.

CDR3 loop: CSVVDPGLNTEAFF. As DNA, the CDR3 is TGCAGCGTTGTGGATCCAGGGCTGAACACTGAAGCTTTCTTT. The chain carries TRBV29-1 and TRBJ1-1, with D perhaps matching TRBD1 (5 bases). The V gene's germline CDR1 is SQVTM and CDR2 ANQGSEA. The CDR3 has 14 amino acids. The V end lost 4 bases, the J end lost 0 bases, and 12 bases lay between the germline ends. Together with reference TRBV29-1 and TRBJ1-1, the CDR3 gives the full variable domain: SAVISQKPSRDICQRGTSLTIQCQVDSQVTMMFWYRQQPGQSLTLIATANQGSEATYESGFVIDKFPISRPNLTFSTLTVSNMSPEDSSIYLCSVVDPGLNTEAFFGQGTRLTVV.

The CDR3 sequence is CASSEDRLSYEQYF. The CDR3 DNA reads TGTGCCAGCAGTGAGGACAGGCTCTCCTACGAGCAGTACTTC. The rearrangement joins TRBV2 to TRBJ2-7, with TRBD1 identical over 7 bases. Unmatched junction bases numbered 2, after V lost 3 bases and J lost 0 bases. The length of the CDR3 is 14 residues. The germline V gene has CDR1 SNHLY and CDR2 FYNNEI. The complete variable domain, with remaining parts taken from reference TRBV2 and TRBJ2-7, reads EPEVTQTPSHQVTQMGQEVILRCVPISNHLYFYWYRQILGQKVEFLVSFYNNEISEKSEIFDDQFSVERPDGSNFTLKIRSTKLEDSAMYFCASSEDRLSYEQYFGPGTRLTVT.

The chain joins TRBV29-1 to TRBJ1-1; possible D gene TRBD1, 5 bases. The ends were cut back, 5 bases at V and 0 bases at J, with 10 bases in the middle. This CDR3 comprises 13 residues. Per the germline V gene, CDR1 is SQVTM and CDR2 is ANQGSEA. CDR3 amino acids: CSVQGNMNTEAFF. The CDR3 nucleotides read TGCAGCGTTCAGGGAAACATGAACACTGAAGCTTTCTTT.

The genes are TRBV27 and TRBJ2-3, with a possible D match to TRBD1 (5 bases). Germline V gene data show CDR1 as MNHEY and CDR2 as SMNVEV (reference sequence). With 5 bases removed from V and 6 bases from J, the gap between germline ends came to 6 bases. The CDR3 sequence is 11 residues long. The CDR3 DNA is TGTGCCAGCAGTGCAGGGGATACGCAGTATTTT. This sequence encodes CASSAGDTQYF.

This chain joins TRBV28 and TRBJ2-7, with TRBD2 matching over 7 bases. V shed 11 bases and J 2 bases; nucleotides not matched to a gene: 9. Germline CDR1 reads MDHEN; CDR2 reads SYDVKM. The CDR3 is made up of 13 amino acids. The CDR3: CASRGTITYEQYF. Written as DNA, the CDR3 is TGTGCCTCGCGAGGGACTATAACCTACGAGCAGTACTTC.

CDR3 sequence: CASSPGGTEAFF. In DNA, the CDR3 is TGTGCCAGCAGCCCGGGAGGAACTGAAGCTTTCTTT. The chain uses TRBV7-9 and TRBJ1-1; D gene uncertain. This CDR3 has 12 amino acids. CDR1 is SEHNR and CDR2 is FQNEAQ in the germline V gene (reference sequence). V lost 5 bases and J lost 5, with 9 bases in between.

This chain joins TRBV24-1 and TRBJ2-3; 12 positions match TRBD2. The CDR3 has 17 residues. The trim removed 6 bases at V and 3 bases at J, leaving 9 bases unmatched. Germline V gene lookup returns CDR1 KGHDR and CDR2 SFDVKD. The CDR3 is CATSTRLAGEDTDTQYF. DNA of the CDR3: TGTGCCACCAGTACGCGACTAGCGGGAGAGGATACAGATACGCAGTATTTT.

V is TRBV3-1 (or the pseudogene TRBV3-2) and J is TRBJ2-3, with 7 positions matching TRBD2. Germline V CDR1 and CDR2: LGHDT, YNNKEL (reference sequence). With V trimmed by 4 bases and J by 2 bases, 3 bases remained unmatched. The CDR3 covers 14 residues. The CDR3 DNA reads as TGTGCCAGCAGCCGCGGGACTAACACAGATACGCAGTATTTT. Its protein is CASSRGTNTDTQYF.

The rearrangement links TRBV11-2 to TRBJ2-2; 8 nucleotides align to TRBD2. CDR1 SGHAT and CDR2 FQNNGV come from the germline V gene. The trim removed 5 bases at V and 7 bases at J, leaving 15 bases unmatched. The CDR3 contains 17 residues. CDR3 DNA sequence: TGTGCCAGCAGCCAAGAGGGAGCGGGAGAGGGTTTCGGGGAGCTGTTTTTT. Translation: CASSQEGAGEGFGELFF.

The rearrangement joins TRBV29-1 to TRBJ2-5; TRBD1 matches at 9 bases. V shed 7 bases, J shed 5 bases, and the junction held 5 bases outside the gene matches. There are 12 residues in the CDR3. Germline-derived CDR1 and CDR2 are SQVTM and ANQGSEA. CDR3 sequence reads: CSARTGEETQYF. Here the CDR3 DNA reads TGCAGCGCCCGGACAGGGGAGGAGACCCAGTACTTC.

The genes are TRBV6-6 and TRBJ2-7; D is uncertain. Germline values: CDR1 MNHNY, CDR2 SVGAGI (reference sequence). This CDR3 contains 12 residues. The V end lost 5 bases, the J end lost 3 bases, and 8 bases lay between the germline ends. CDR3 sequence (DNA): TGTGCCAGCAGTCCCGGTGGCTACGAGCAGTACGTC. It yields the protein CASSPGGYEQYV.

The chain couples TRBV2 to TRBJ2-4, with 8 bases lining up with TRBD1. V lost 8 bases to trimming and J lost 0 bases; unmatched junction nucleotides: 3. Germline loops: CDR1 SNHLY, CDR2 FYNNEI. The CDR3 has 14 amino acids. This CDR3 is CASGGQGAKNIQYF. CDR3 nucleotide sequence: TGTGCCAGCGGCGGACAGGGAGCCAAAAACATTCAGTACTTC.

The genes are TRBV14 and TRBJ1-5; no reliable D call. CDR1 is SGHDN and CDR2 is FVKESK in the germline V gene. The CDR3 extends over 13 amino acids. The V end lost 2 bases, the J end lost 4 bases, and 6 bases lay between the germline ends. The DNA for the CDR3 is TGTGCCAGCAGCCAACAGACTAATCAGCCCCAGCATTTT. It specifies CASSQQTNQPQHF.

J is TRBJ1-6 and V is TRBV4-1; 7 bases fit TRBD1. Germline values: CDR1 MGHRA, CDR2 YSYEKL. The CDR3 loop spans 15 amino acids. J lost 7 bases, V lost 2 bases, and 5 bases had no gene match. CDR3 sequence: CASSQKTGDNSPLHF. The DNA for the CDR3 is TGCGCCAGCAGCCAAAAAACAGGGGACAATTCACCCCTCCACTTT.

The chain couples TRBV6-5 to TRBJ2-2; no firm D call. Looked up from germline, CDR1 is MNHEY and CDR2 is SVGAGI. The CDR3 runs 13 residues. V lost 5 bases and J 1 base, leaving 5 bases between the germline ends. In DNA form, the CDR3 reads TGTGCCAGCAGTCCCCAGAACACCGGGGAGCTGTTTTTT. Translating gives CASSPQNTGELFF.

This clone occurred once. The rearrangement links TRBV18 to TRBJ2-3; D unclear. The CDR3 consists of 14 residues. With 2 bases removed from V and 2 bases from J, the gap between germline ends came to 8 bases. Germline CDR1 KGHSH, CDR2 LQKENI. The CDR3 DNA reads TGTGCCAGCTCACCAGTAGAGAACACAGATACGCAGTATTTT. Protein: CASSPVENTDTQYF.

This chain links TRBV18 with TRBJ1-1; D is uncertain. The CDR3 spans 13 residues. Germline loops: CDR1 KGHSH, CDR2 LQKENI. V lost 3 bases and J 7 bases, leaving 12 bases between the germline ends. The DNA of the CDR3 is TGTGCCAGCTCACCCTTAGCGGAGGGTGAAGCTTTCTTT. Protein sequence: CASSPLAEGEAFF.

The chain links TRBV6-5 to TRBJ1-1; D remains unclear. V gave up 6 bases and J gave up 3 bases, with 17 bases separating them. Looked up from germline, CDR1 is MNHEY and CDR2 is SVGAGI. The CDR3 contains 15 residues. CDR3 protein: CASSRGEGGYTEAFF. In DNA, the CDR3 is TGTGCCAGCAGCCGAGGAGAGGGAGGCTACACTGAAGCTTTCTTT.